Listed below are T cell receptor beta chains from one sample, sequenced in a study of early T cells in non-severe SARS-CoV-2 infection. Each CDR3 protein gets one entry after TCRdb re-called the 5' RACE reads with MiXCR. The repertoire has 45,000 to 60,000 distinct CDR3 sequences, 7.5% to 9% of them found once; the top ten carry approximately 4%. Specimen: whole blood, collected at baseline. The receptors come from an adult who was a healthcare worker with PCR-confirmed SARS-CoV-2 infection or an uninfected control (not recorded which). The CDR3 runs from the conserved cysteine through the conserved F or W. D genes are given only for firm matches. A clone size is listed for some rows: how often the clone was seen (once, few, many), or a class if it is expanded.

d_gene	v_gene	abundance	j_gene	CDR3aa	CDR3nt
TRBD1	TRBV19	many	TRBJ1-1	CASSMQGAEAFF	TGTGCCAGTAGTATGCAGGGGGCTGAAGCTTTCTTT
-	TRBV9	-	TRBJ2-5	CASSVGTLYQETQYF	TGTGCCAGCAGCGTAGGAACTTTGTACCAAGAGACCCAGTACTTC
TRBD1	TRBV4-1	-	TRBJ1-5	CASSQASTGGFNQPQHF	TGCGCCAGCAGCCAAGCTTCGACAGGGGGTTTCAATCAGCCCCAGCATTTT
-	TRBV7-8	-	TRBJ2-4	CASSLGVSLSNIQYF	TGTGCCAGCAGCCTAGGGGTGTCTCTCTCAAACATTCAGTACTTC
TRBD1	TRBV5-1	-	TRBJ2-5	CASSPIIGTEETQYF	TGCGCCAGCAGCCCGATAATCGGGACAGAAGAGACCCAGTACTTC
-	TRBV27	-	TRBJ2-7	CASSPAAGYEQYF	TGTGCCAGCAGTCCAGCTGCCGGCTACGAGCAGTACTTC
-	TRBV4-1	-	TRBJ1-1	CASGPYVTEAFF	TGCGCCAGCGGCCCCTATGTCACTGAAGCTTTCTTT
-	TRBV2	many	TRBJ2-1	CASRRDRADYNEQFF	TGTGCCAGCAGGAGGGATAGGGCCGATTACAATGAGCAGTTCTTC
-	TRBV6-5	many	TRBJ2-7	CASSRTTVPYEQYF	TGTGCCAGCAGTCGGACTACGGTCCCCTACGAGCAGTACTTC
-	TRBV10-1	-	TRBJ2-3	CASSDRGGTDTQYF	TGCGCCAGCAGTGACCGAGGGGGTACAGATACGCAGTATTTT
TRBD1	TRBV7-9	many	TRBJ1-1	CASSFDRGGYEAFF	TGTGCCAGCAGCTTTGACAGGGGAGGGTATGAAGCTTTCTTT
TRBD1	TRBV7-2	few	TRBJ2-1	CASSWDRNYNEQFF	TGTGCCAGCAGCTGGGACAGGAACTACAATGAGCAGTTCTTC
-	TRBV19	few	TRBJ1-5	CASSMEGYQPQHF	TGTGCCAGTAGTATGGAAGGTTATCAGCCCCAGCATTTT
-	TRBV13	-	TRBJ1-1	CASSLGLTGFHTEAFF	TGTGCCAGCAGCTTAGGCCTAACGGGTTTCCACACTGAAGCTTTCTTT